This passage covers 23 T cell receptor beta chains from one sample sequenced in a study of cytomegalovirus exposure and HLA in healthy donors. PCR amplification relied on 60 Vbeta primers (plus 13 Jbeta primers). Generated by immunoSEQ multiplex PCR, the TCRdb table keeps only in-frame clones and is missing some. This table holds approximately 93,000 clones, 55% to 70% found once. The sequencing input was PBMCs. The receptor source for this set is a boy aged 5-17 years in good health and CMV-seropositive.

The chain combines TRBV7-8 with TRBJ1-5; 9 bases are a match to TRBD1. Trimming at V came to 5 bases and at J to 6 bases, leaving 8 bases not matched to a gene. The CDR3 covers 15 residues. CDR1 and CDR2 from the germline V gene are SGHVS and FQNEAQ. CDR3 residues: CASSQTGGTSQPQHF. In nucleotides, the CDR3 is TGTGCCAGCAGCCAGACAGGGGGTACCTCTCAGCCCCAGCATTTT.

This rearrangement joins TRBV14 to TRBJ1-2; 10 bases are a match to TRBD1. CDR1 SGHDN and CDR2 FVKESK come from the germline V gene. CDR3 size: 15 residues. V trimming: 1 base; J trimming: 2 bases; junction bases outside the gene matches: 1. The CDR3 nucleotides are TGTGCCAGCAGCCAAGCGGGACAGGGGAACTATGGCTACACCTTC. Translating it yields CASSQAGQGNYGYTF. The full variable domain, rest sourced from reference TRBV14 and TRBJ1-2, is EAGVTQFPSHSVIEKGQTVTLRCDPISGHDNLYWYRRVMGKEIKFLLHFVKESKQDESGMPNNRFLAERTGGTYSTLKVQPAELEDSGVYFCASSQAGQGNYGYTFGSGTRLTVV.

This clone has a single count. The V and J genes are TRBV5-1 and TRBJ1-5, with D possibly TRBD1 on 5 matching bases. This CDR3 has 14 amino acids. Germline V gene sequence: CDR1 SGHRS, CDR2 YFSETQ. The V end lost 1 base, the J end lost 7 bases, and 12 bases lay between the germline ends. For the CDR3, the DNA is TGCGCCAGCAGCTTGAAACAGGTCGGACAGCCCCAGCATTTT. Translation: CASSLKQVGQPQHF.

In its sample, this clone was seen a few times. The V and J genes are TRBV5-1 and TRBJ1-4; D is undetermined. Trimming removed 4 bases from V and 1 base from J, with 17 bases in between. The germline gives CDR1 SGHRS, CDR2 YFSETQ. The CDR3 is 17 residues long. CDR3 sequence reads: CASSTFRPGGTNEKLFF. The CDR3 DNA follows: TGCGCCAGCAGCACCTTTAGGCCCGGAGGAACTAATGAAAAACTGTTTTTT.

The rearrangement joins TRBV5-8 to TRBJ1-5, with D tentatively TRBD1 (5 bases). V gave up 0 bases and J gave up 6 bases, with 13 bases separating them. CDR3 length: 15 residues. The germline V gene has CDR1 SGHTS and CDR2 YDEGEE. The CDR3 protein is CASSLGGGYSQPQHF. DNA for the CDR3: TGTGCCAGCAGCTTGGGGGGGGGTTATAGTCAGCCCCAGCATTTT. Using reference TRBV5-8 and TRBJ1-5 for the parts outside the CDR3, the full variable domain is EAGVTQSPTHLIKTRGQQATLRCSPISGHTSVYWYQQALGLGLQFLLWYDEGEERNRGNFPPRFSGRQFPNYSSELNVNALELEDSALYLCASSLGGGYSQPQHFGDGTRLSIL.

The chain couples TRBV28 to TRBJ1-1; tentative D call: TRBD1 (6 bases). V was shortened by 9 bases and J by 4 bases, with 18 bases between the two germline ends. Germline V lookup: CDR1 MDHEN, CDR2 SYDVKM. CDR3 length equals 14 residues. The CDR3 DNA reads as TGTGCCAGTTTTCCGCAGGGGCACGTCACTGAAGCTTTCTTT. This gives the protein CASFPQGHVTEAFF.

This clone was counted between two and nine times. The chain links TRBV30 to TRBJ2-5; 8 nucleotides align to TRBD1. CDR3 length: 12 residues. The germline gives CDR1 GTSNPN, CDR2 SVGIG (reference sequence). The ends lost 5 bases at V and 5 bases at J; junction bases unmatched: 4. CDR3 sequence: CAWQGARETQYF. Written as DNA, the CDR3 is TGTGCCTGGCAGGGGGCTCGGGAGACCCAGTACTTC.

This clone was seen only a few times. The chain carries TRBV2 and TRBJ2-7; 8 positions match TRBD1. CDR1 and CDR2 (germline): SNHLY, FYNNEI. CDR3 length: 12 amino acids. The V and J ends lost 7 bases and 11 bases, in that order; junction bases with no gene match: 10. This CDR3 is CASKATGAREYF. The CDR3 DNA follows: TGTGCCAGCAAAGCGACAGGGGCAAGGGAGTACTTC. The full variable domain, with the rest looked up from reference TRBV2 and TRBJ2-7, is EPEVTQTPSHQVTQMGQEVILRCVPISNHLYFYWYRQILGQKVEFLVSFYNNEISEKSEIFDDQFSVERPDGSNFTLKIRSTKLEDSAMYFCASKATGAREYFGPGTRLTVT.

The chain combines TRBV30 with TRBJ2-7, with 7 bases aligning to TRBD2. CDR1 and CDR2 from the germline V gene are GTSNPN and SVGIG (reference sequence). The CDR3 totals 14 residues. The junction had 5 bases not matched to a gene; V was cut back by 3 bases and J by 0 bases. The CDR3 reads CAWRPAGSSYEQYF. CDR3 nucleotide sequence: TGTGCCTGGAGACCAGCGGGGAGCTCCTACGAGCAGTACTTC. Combining the CDR3 with reference TRBV30 and TRBJ2-7 gives the whole variable domain SQTIHQWPATLVQPVGSPLSLECTVEGTSNPNLYWYRQAAGRGLQLLFYSVGIGQISSEVPQNLSASRPQDRQFILSSKKLLLSDSGFYLCAWRPAGSSYEQYFGPGTRLTVT.

CDR3 nucleotides: TGTGCCAGCAGCCAAGGGGACAGGGTAAACTCTGGGGCCAACGTCCTGACTTTC. Translation: CASSQGDRVNSGANVLTF. This chain uses TRBV4-2 with TRBJ2-6; 9 nucleotides match TRBD1. CDR3 length: 18 residues. The V and J ends lost 1 base and 0 bases, in that order; junction bases with no gene match: 4. Germline V gene lookup returns CDR1 LGHNA and CDR2 YNFKEQ.

The J gene is TRBJ2-7, the V gene TRBV9, with 9 bases lining up with TRBD2. The CDR3 is made up of 18 amino acids. The V gene end was trimmed by 2 bases and the J gene end by 6 bases; junction bases not matched to a gene: 18. The germline V gene has CDR1 SGDLS and CDR2 YYNGEE. In DNA form, the CDR3 reads TGTGCCAGCAGCGTGGGTTCCATAGCGGGAGTGTTGATGGGCGAGCAGTACTTC. This encodes CASSVGSIAGVLMGEQYF.

V is TRBV7-6 and J is TRBJ2-1; TRBD1 matches 7 bases. J gave up 2 bases and V 3 bases, and 4 bases lay outside the gene matches. CDR3 length: 15 residues. CDR1 and CDR2 from the germline V gene are SGHVS and FNYEAQ. CDR3 region: CASSFSGTAYNEQFF. The CDR3 bases are TGTGCCAGCAGCTTTTCAGGGACAGCCTACAATGAGCAGTTCTTC.

This clone was counted a few times. The rearrangement links TRBV10-2 to TRBJ2-2; 7 bases fit TRBD2. The CDR3 sequence is 16 residues long. V was clipped by 3 bases and J by 7 bases; unmatched bases: 11. Germline CDR1 reads WSHSY; CDR2 reads SAAADI. DNA of the CDR3: TGCGCCAGCAGTGATTTGGCTAGCGGCCGCCACGGGGAGCTGTTTTTT. Protein sequence: CASSDLASGRHGELFF.

The rearrangement uses TRBV19 and TRBJ2-7; TRBD1 is a possible D gene (6 bases). CDR3 size: 13 residues. Germline CDR1 reads LNHDA; CDR2 reads SQIVND (reference sequence). Deletions cut 5 bases from V and 6 bases from J, with 14 bases between. CDR3 coding DNA: TGTGCCAGTAGTGGGACAAGTGCAACCGAGCAGTACTTC. Protein: CASSGTSATEQYF.

In this sample, this clone turned up a few times. The chain uses TRBV7-9 and TRBJ1-1; TRBD1 might be the D (5 bases). CDR3 length equals 15 residues. From germline, CDR1 is SEHNR and CDR2 FQNEAQ (reference sequence). V was shortened by 2 bases and J by 1 base, with 11 bases between the two germline ends. CDR3 sequence (DNA): TGTGCCAGCAGCTTAAGGGGAGGATCGAACACTGAAGCTTTCTTT. As protein: CASSLRGGSNTEAFF. Full variable domain (remainder filled in from reference TRBV7-9 and TRBJ1-1): DTGVSQNPRHKITKRGQNVTFRCDPISEHNRLYWYRQTLGQGPEFLTYFQNEAQLEKSRLLSDRFSAERPKGSFSTLEIQRTEQGDSAMYLCASSLRGGSNTEAFFGQGTRLTVV.

This chain connects TRBV5-1 to TRBJ1-6, with D perhaps TRBD1 (5 bases). This CDR3 is 15 amino acids long. Germline V gene sequence: CDR1 SGHRS, CDR2 YFSETQ. Deletions cut 5 bases from V and 8 bases from J, with 17 bases between. The CDR3 sequence is CASSTGGGSHSPLHF. The CDR3 nucleotides read TGCGCCAGCAGTACGGGGGGGGGAAGTCATTCACCCCTCCACTTT.

This clone has just a few counts. J is TRBJ1-2 and V is TRBV14; 12 bases map to TRBD1. The CDR3 contains 18 residues. The germline CDR1 and CDR2 sequences are SGHDN and FVKESK. V was pared by 4 bases and J by 0 bases, with 9 bases of the junction left unmatched. CDR3 sequence reads: CASSPRDRGLGPNYGYTF. CDR3 sequence (DNA): TGTGCCAGCAGCCCAAGGGACAGGGGGCTTGGGCCTAACTATGGCTACACCTTC.

This clone showed up just a few times. The rearrangement uses TRBV7-8 and TRBJ2-1; 9 nucleotides align to TRBD1. V lost 5 bases, J lost 7 bases, and 6 bases stayed unmatched. Germline V lookup: CDR1 SGHVS, CDR2 FQNEAQ. The CDR3 extends over 14 amino acids. The CDR3 loop reads CASSRRDRENEQFF. CDR3 DNA: TGTGCCAGCAGCCGCAGGGACAGGGAGAATGAGCAGTTCTTC.

This clone was found a few times. The rearrangement uses TRBV7-9 and TRBJ1-1, with a possible D match to TRBD1 (6 bases). Trimming cost V 1 base and J 4 bases, with 7 bases left between them. This CDR3 is 13 amino acids long. The germline V gene encodes CDR1 SEHNR and CDR2 FQNEAQ (reference sequence). The chain's CDR3 is CASSLDRATEAFF. The CDR3, as DNA: TGTGCCAGCAGCTTAGACAGGGCCACTGAAGCTTTCTTT.

This clone has a handful of counts. This chain uses TRBV2 with TRBJ2-1, with D perhaps TRBD2 (6 bases). The CDR3 totals 14 residues. Trimming stripped 9 bases from V and 8 bases from J, with 20 bases between. In germline, CDR1 is SNHLY, CDR2 FYNNEI. The CDR3 reads CARAGYGRWDEQFF. CDR3 nucleotides: TGTGCCAGAGCAGGGTACGGGAGATGGGATGAGCAGTTCTTC.

The genes are TRBV30 and TRBJ2-2; D might be TRBD1 (6 bases). V lost 4 bases, J lost 5 bases, and 14 bases lay in between. This CDR3 comprises 14 residues. The germline CDR1 and CDR2 sequences are GTSNPN and SVGIG (reference sequence). CDR3: CAWKVGQLTGELFF. The CDR3 bases are TGTGCCTGGAAGGTGGGACAATTAACCGGGGAGCTGTTTTTT.

The genes are TRBV9 and TRBJ2-7; D may be TRBD1 (7 bases). This CDR3 spans 13 amino acids. Germline V gene data show CDR1 as SGDLS and CDR2 as YYNGEE. Deletions cut 2 bases from V and 6 bases from J, with 12 bases between. The CDR3 DNA follows: TGTGCCAGCAGCGTTGGAGGGGGCACCGAGCAGTACTTC. This gives the protein CASSVGGGTEQYF.

The chain recombines TRBV5-1 with TRBJ1-6; D might be TRBD1 (6 bases). V was trimmed by 0 bases and J by 6 bases, leaving 7 bases between them. This CDR3 has 14 amino acids. The germline V gene encodes CDR1 SGHRS and CDR2 YFSETQ. For the CDR3, the DNA is TGCGCCAGCAGCTTGGACAGGGCTAATTCACCCCTCCACTTT. Its translation: CASSLDRANSPLHF.